Listed here are 12 T cell receptor beta chains from one sample, sequenced in a study of Ad26.COV2.S vaccination and SARS-CoV-2 variants. This sample's treatment: some 20 received Ad26.COV2.S at low or high dose, single or two shots; 5 received placebo; per-sample allocation not given. The investigators took samples on day 63 after the first vaccine or placebo injection. Some clones are missing from TCRdb's copy, which holds only in-frame ones; the method was immunoSEQ multiplex PCR. There are hundreds of thousands of clones in the sample; 89% occur only once, and about 1.5% lies in the top ten. The source was peripheral blood, collected in a trial of Ad26.COV2.S vaccine versus placebo. The receptors originated from a person between 18 and 59 years old who received the Ad26.COV2.S COVID-19 vaccine or a placebo.

V is TRBV7-9 and J is TRBJ1-1; D gene unclear. The germline V and J ends were trimmed by 7 bases and 10 bases, with 22 bases remaining between them. Germline V lookup: CDR1 SEHNR, CDR2 FQNEAQ (reference sequence). The CDR3 is made up of 14 amino acids. In nucleotides, the CDR3 is TGTGCCAGCACCCCTGGATCTTCGGAGAATAGAGCTTTCTTT. Translation gives CASTPGSSENRAFF.

The V and J genes are TRBV6-1 and TRBJ2-2; D is unclear. Germline V gene lookup returns CDR1 MNHNS and CDR2 SASEGT. This CDR3 is built from 14 residues. Trimming left V 2 bases short and J 1 base short, with 5 bases between. The CDR3 region is CASSEKWNTGELFF. In nucleotides, the CDR3 is TGTGCCAGCAGTGAAAAGTGGAACACCGGGGAGCTGTTTTTT.

The rearrangement links TRBV4-2 to TRBJ2-7; D remains unclear. Germline assignment: CDR1 LGHNA and CDR2 YNFKEQ. V lost 4 bases, J lost 4 bases, and 11 bases lay in between. CDR3 length: 13 residues. CDR3 protein: CASSPNTEYEQYF. CDR3 nucleotides: TGTGCCAGCAGCCCAAACACGGAGTACGAGCAGTACTTC.

The chain employs TRBV9 and TRBJ2-1; D unclear. This CDR3 comprises 12 residues. The V and J ends lost 6 bases and 7 bases respectively, with 11 bases between them. Germline V gene lookup returns CDR1 SGDLS and CDR2 YYNGEE. CDR3 region: CASKSRPNEQFF. The CDR3 region has the DNA TGTGCCAGCAAAAGCCGCCCGAATGAGCAGTTCTTC.

The chain joins TRBV10-3 to TRBJ1-1; possibly TRBD1 for D (5 bases). CDR1 is ENHRY and CDR2 is SYGVKD in the germline V gene. The ends were cut back, 4 bases at V and 5 bases at J, with 11 bases in the middle. The CDR3 covers 13 residues. The DNA of the CDR3 is TGTGCCATCAGTGGGGGGGGTCGAACTGAAGCTTTCTTT. Translated: CAISGGGRTEAFF.

The chain joins TRBV24-1 to TRBJ2-2; 12 nucleotides align to TRBD2. The CDR3 contains 17 residues. With V trimmed by 3 bases and J by 5 bases, 6 bases remained unmatched. Germline V gene data show CDR1 as KGHDR and CDR2 as SFDVKD. Here the CDR3 DNA reads TGTGCCACCAGTGATGCGCATCTAGCGGGAGGGACCGGGGAGCTGTTTTTT. Translated, it gives CATSDAHLAGGTGELFF.

The chain carries TRBV5-1 and TRBJ2-7; D not resolved. Trimming removed 4 bases from V and 7 bases from J, with 15 bases in between. This CDR3 comprises 13 residues. Germline-derived CDR1 and CDR2 are SGHRS and YFSETQ. The CDR3 loop reads CASSPWAYGEQYF. The CDR3 region has the DNA TGCGCCAGCAGCCCGTGGGCCTACGGGGAGCAGTACTTC.

Remarks on this clone: This CDR3 is also generated by other DNA sequences in the sample. The chain joins TRBV3-1 (or the pseudogene TRBV3-2) to TRBJ1-1; TRBD1 is a possible D gene (6 bases). The CDR3 has 15 residues. Per germline, CDR1 LGHDT and CDR2 YNNKEL (reference sequence). V was pared by 1 base and J by 0 bases, with 9 bases between. CDR3 residues: CASSQGRGMNTEAFF. As DNA, the CDR3 is TGTGCCAGCAGCCAAGGCAGGGGAATGAACACTGAAGCTTTCTTT.

This chain uses TRBV21-1 with TRBJ2-5; TRBD1 was called by the table and not checked on the DNA. TRBV21-1 is a recognized pseudogene. The CDR3 covers 14 residues. The chain's CDR3 is CASSKLAGEETQYF. The CDR3 coding sequence is TGTGCCAGCAGCAAGCTGGCAGGGGAGGAGACCCAGTACTTC.

The V call is TRBV3-1 (or the pseudogene TRBV3-2), the J call TRBJ2-2; D is uncertain. Germline V CDR1 and CDR2: LGHDT, YNNKEL (reference sequence). The CDR3 covers 14 residues. V was trimmed by 0 bases and J by 3 bases, leaving 5 bases between them. CDR3 in DNA: TGTGCCAGCAGCCAAGATAGAGACACCGGGGAGCTGTTTTTT. Translation gives CASSQDRDTGELFF.

The chain employs TRBV5-1 and TRBJ1-3; D unclear. Trimming left V 4 bases short and J 0 bases short, with 8 bases between. CDR1 and CDR2 from the germline V gene are SGHRS and YFSETQ. There are 14 residues in the CDR3. The CDR3 nucleotides read TGCGCCAGCAGCCACGGCGGCTCTGGAAACACCATATATTTT. Protein sequence: CASSHGGSGNTIYF.

V and J are TRBV2 and TRBJ2-1, with TRBD2 as a possible D gene (5 bases). CDR1 is SNHLY and CDR2 is FYNNEI in the germline V gene. This CDR3 region has 15 residues. Deletions cut 4 bases from V and 6 bases from J, with 16 bases between. Here the CDR3 DNA reads TGTGCCAGCAGTGGACTAAGAGGTTCGGCCAATGAGCAGTTCTTC. This sequence encodes CASSGLRGSANEQFF.